This TCR beta chain was identified in a study of tumor and adjacent non-tumor tissue in lung cancer. Study outcomes and limitations: Tumor tissue had significantly higher TCR diversity than normal lung. Shorter survival was associated with higher TCR diversity in tumors.

RNA was extracted from bulk tissue without any cell sorting. Newly diagnosed lung cancer patients had thoracic surgery in China, August–November 2014, without prior chemotherapy. This clonotype occurred a few times. Its matching antigen is unknown. This may be a read error, as it is one base from a much larger clone. CDR3 length: 17 amino acids. Per germline, CDR1 SGHAT and CDR2 FQNNGV. Three rounds of nested PCR, following a modified ARM-PCR protocol, produced the TCRbeta library. TCRdb processed the multiplex PCR reads anew with MiXCR; each CDR3 protein has one entry. The sample contains under 150,000 distinct CDR3 sequences, approximately 66% of which appear only once.

The chain recombines TRBV11-2 with TRBJ2-1; 14 bases line up with TRBD2. Specimen: lung tumor tissue. The receptor's source is a man in his fifties or sixties with small cell lung cancer. Written as DNA, the CDR3 is TGTACCAGCAGCGGCCGACTAGCGGGAGGGGGGTACAATGAGCAGTTCTTC. As protein: CTSSGRLAGGGYNEQFF.